The next 23 T cell receptor beta chains were all read from a single sample in a study of cytomegalovirus exposure and HLA in healthy donors. The PCR had 60 Vbeta and 13 Jbeta primers. Profiled with immunoSEQ multiplex PCR; TCRdb holds only in-frame clones, not every one. Of around 93,000 clones listed, over 65% are singletons. Sequenced material: PBMCs. Receptor source: a man aged 45 to 65 in good health and CMV-seronegative.

This chain connects TRBV19 to TRBJ2-1, with TRBD2 as a possible D gene (6 bases). The CDR3 runs 15 residues. The V end was cut by 5 bases, the J end by 0 bases, with 11 bases between. The germline V gene has CDR1 LNHDA and CDR2 SQIVND (reference sequence). The DNA for the CDR3 is TGTGCCAGTAGTGCCGTAGCGGACTCCTACAATGAGCAGTTCTTC. Translating it yields CASSAVADSYNEQFF.

CDR3 protein: CASSDFRTGYEQFF. CDR3 bases: TGTGCCAGCAGTGACTTCCGAACGGGGTATGAGCAGTTCTTC. The gene calls are TRBV6-4 and TRBJ2-1; possibly TRBD2 for D (5 bases). Germline V gives CDR1 MRHNA, CDR2 SNTAGT. The CDR3 runs 14 residues. V lost 1 base and J lost 8, with 12 bases in between.

The J gene is TRBJ2-1, the V gene TRBV5-1; TRBD2 aligns across 10 bases. The V and J ends lost 0 bases and 3 bases, in that order; junction bases with no gene match: 6. CDR1 is SGHRS, CDR2 YFSETQ, per germline. The CDR3 length is 17 residues. The chain's CDR3 is CASSLGGTSGIYNEQFF. The CDR3 DNA sequence: TGCGCCAGCAGCTTGGGTGGAACTAGCGGGATCTACAATGAGCAGTTCTTC.

This clone came up a few times. The gene calls are TRBV6-5 and TRBJ1-5; a weak D match, TRBD1 (5 bases). This CDR3 is 12 amino acids long. V dropped 6 bases and J dropped 7 bases, with 10 bases sitting between them. Germline CDR1 and CDR2: MNHEY and SVGAGI. The CDR3 here is CASRRQGQPQHF. CDR3 DNA: TGTGCCAGCAGGAGGCAGGGACAGCCCCAGCATTTT.

The count of this clone is one. The chain employs TRBV5-1 and TRBJ2-4; weak D call: TRBD2 (5 bases). With 2 bases removed from V and 0 bases from J, the gap between germline ends came to 15 bases. CDR3 size: 17 residues. Germline V CDR1 and CDR2: SGHRS, YFSETQ. The CDR3 reads CASSFRRYGGAKNIQYF. The DNA for the CDR3 is TGCGCCAGCAGCTTCCGACGGTACGGAGGAGCCAAAAACATTCAGTACTTC. The full variable domain, completed using reference TRBV5-1 and TRBJ2-4, is KAGVTQTPRYLIKTRGQQVTLSCSPISGHRSVSWYQQTPGQGLQFLFEYFSETQRNKGNFPGRFSGRQFSNSRSEMNVSTLELGDSALYLCASSFRRYGGAKNIQYFGAGTRLSVL.

The chain carries TRBV15 and TRBJ1-5, with D possibly being TRBD1 (6 bases). Germline assignment: CDR1 LNHNV and CDR2 YYDKDF (reference sequence). V gave up 5 bases and J gave up 7 bases, with 18 bases separating them. The CDR3 sequence is 15 residues long. DNA for the CDR3: TGTGCCACCAGCGCCCGGGGCAGGGGATGGCAGCCCCAGCATTTT. Protein: CATSARGRGWQPQHF.

The chain couples TRBV27 to TRBJ2-7, with TRBD2 matching over 7 bases. After removal of 6 bases from V and 3 bases from J, the junction contained 8 bases not matched to a gene. The CDR3 contains 14 residues. The V gene's germline CDR1 is MNHEY and CDR2 SMNVEV (reference sequence). CDR3 nucleotide sequence: TGTGCCAGCAGATTAAGCGGGGCGAACTACGAGCAGTACTTC. Amino acid sequence: CASRLSGANYEQYF.

The rearrangement links TRBV19 to TRBJ1-3, with D possibly being TRBD1 (5 bases). From germline, CDR1 is LNHDA and CDR2 SQIVND (reference sequence). CDR3 length equals 17 residues. Trimming left V 7 bases short and J 3 bases short, with 22 bases between. The chain's CDR3 is CASTSGQRGFVGNTIYF. The CDR3 nucleotides are TGTGCCAGTACCTCGGGCCAAAGGGGTTTCGTTGGAAACACCATATATTTT.

The chain links TRBV11-3 to TRBJ2-5; D possibly corresponds to TRBD2 (6 bases). The CDR3 has 14 amino acids. Looked up from germline, CDR1 is SGHNT and CDR2 is YENEEA. V lost 6 bases to trimming and J lost 3 bases, with 14 bases between them. This CDR3 reads CASSPGGAKETQYF. The CDR3 bases are TGTGCCAGCAGTCCCGGGGGAGCCAAAGAGACCCAGTACTTC.

This chain uses TRBV29-1 with TRBJ2-1; 10 nucleotides line up with TRBD2. Germline trimming cut 4 bases from V and 8 bases from J; bases unmatched to any gene: 17. The V gene's germline CDR1 is SQVTM and CDR2 ANQGSEA. The CDR3 covers 17 residues. The CDR3 reads CSVVLAGGIQGGDEQFF. CDR3 nucleotide sequence: TGCAGCGTTGTTTTAGCGGGAGGCATCCAAGGTGGGGATGAGCAGTTCTTC.

The chain links TRBV6-5 to TRBJ2-1, with 8 bases aligning to TRBD1. The CDR3 is 15 residues long. Germline V CDR1 and CDR2: MNHEY, SVGAGI. J gave up 3 bases and V 2 bases, and 3 bases lay outside the gene matches. DNA for the CDR3: TGTGCCAGCAGTTACGGGGGACAGGTCTACAATGAGCAGTTCTTC. Protein: CASSYGGQVYNEQFF.

V and J are TRBV27 and TRBJ2-7, with TRBD2 matching 9 bases. CDR1 is MNHEY, CDR2 SMNVEV, per germline (reference sequence). CDR3 length: 14 residues. The V segment lost 5 bases and the J segment 7 bases; nucleotides outside the gene matches: 9. DNA for the CDR3: TGTGCCAGCAGTCCGGGACTAGCCTACTGGGAGCAGTACTTC. Its translation: CASSPGLAYWEQYF.

The V gene is TRBV9, the J gene TRBJ2-7; 7 positions match TRBD1. Germline V CDR1 and CDR2: SGDLS, YYNGEE. This CDR3 has 15 amino acids. J lost 2 bases, V lost 3 bases, and 8 bases had no gene match. The CDR3 region is CASSARTGPTYEQYF. DNA for the CDR3: TGTGCCAGCAGCGCGAGGACAGGACCGACCTACGAGCAGTACTTC.

This chain joins TRBV2 and TRBJ2-7; D might be TRBD2 (6 bases). Germline loops: CDR1 SNHLY, CDR2 FYNNEI. The V end lost 0 bases, the J end lost 0 bases, and 9 bases lay between the germline ends. The CDR3 has 15 residues. This chain's CDR3 is CASSEASGASYEQYF. The CDR3 DNA follows: TGTGCCAGCAGTGAAGCGTCGGGAGCCTCCTACGAGCAGTACTTC.

The V gene is TRBV7-2, the J gene TRBJ1-6, with 7 nucleotides matching TRBD1. V was pared by 1 base and J by 15 bases, with 15 bases of the junction left unmatched. This CDR3 region has 16 residues. The germline CDR1 and CDR2 sequences are SGHTA and FQGNSA. The chain's CDR3 is CASSLDVRGSHLGLHF. The CDR3 nucleotides read TGTGCCAGCAGCTTAGACGTCAGGGGGTCACATTTGGGCCTCCACTTT.

V gene TRBV25-1 combines with J gene TRBJ1-1; 9 bases align to TRBD1. This CDR3 comprises 11 residues. V lost 7 bases, J lost 11 bases, and 5 bases stayed unmatched. Per germline, CDR1 MGHDK and CDR2 SYGVNS. This chain's CDR3 is CASTQTGGAFF. Written as DNA, the CDR3 is TGTGCCAGCACTCAGACAGGGGGGGCTTTCTTT.

The CDR3 loop reads CASSLGQGREPQHF. The CDR3 region has the DNA TGCGCCAGCAGCTTGGGACAGGGAAGGGAGCCCCAGCATTTT. This chain joins TRBV5-1 and TRBJ1-5; 7 positions agree with TRBD1. Per the germline V gene, CDR1 is SGHRS and CDR2 is YFSETQ. This CDR3 contains 14 residues. Losses at the gene ends were 0 bases for V and 8 bases for J; bases not matched to a gene: 5.

The genes are TRBV5-4 and TRBJ2-5; 16 bases fit TRBD2. Germline V lookup: CDR1 SGHNT, CDR2 YYREEE (reference sequence). The CDR3 sequence is 17 residues long. V dropped 4 bases and J dropped 1; count of bases not matched to a gene: 4. CDR3 residues: CASSKGLAGGAQETQYF. The CDR3 nucleotides read TGTGCCAGCAGCAAGGGACTAGCGGGAGGGGCCCAAGAGACCCAGTACTTC.

This clone was recorded only once. The rearrangement joins TRBV7-8 to TRBJ2-5, with TRBD1 matching 7 bases. Germline CDR1 is SGHVS and CDR2 is FQNEAQ. V dropped 1 base and J dropped 2; count of bases not matched to a gene: 7. CDR3 length equals 16 residues. The CDR3 is CASSLGTGVLQETQYF. DNA for the CDR3: TGTGCCAGCAGCTTAGGGACAGGAGTACTACAAGAGACCCAGTACTTC.

The V gene is TRBV19, the J gene TRBJ1-1, with 9 bases lining up with TRBD1. The CDR3 is made up of 13 amino acids. The V gene's germline CDR1 is LNHDA and CDR2 SQIVND (reference sequence). After removal of 7 bases from V and 5 bases from J, the junction contained 5 bases not matched to a gene. The CDR3: CASTDRGRTEAFF. Written as DNA, the CDR3 is TGTGCCAGTACTGACAGGGGGAGGACTGAAGCTTTCTTT.

The table lists this clone with a count of one. The chain carries TRBV19 and TRBJ2-7; unclear D gene. CDR1 LNHDA and CDR2 SQIVND come from the germline V gene (reference sequence). The CDR3 is made up of 13 amino acids. The V and J ends lost 3 bases and 1 base respectively, with 7 bases between them. The CDR3 here is CASSITGSYEQYF. The DNA of the CDR3 is TGTGCCAGTAGTATCACCGGTTCCTACGAGCAGTACTTC.

The chain uses TRBV5-5 and TRBJ1-2, with D possibly matching TRBD1 (5 bases). The CDR3 is made up of 15 amino acids. V shed 2 bases and J shed 2 bases, with 13 bases lying between them. The germline V gene encodes CDR1 SGHKS and CDR2 YYEKEE (reference sequence). The CDR3: CASSFEQVLNYGYTF. The CDR3 DNA reads TGTGCCAGCAGCTTTGAACAGGTTCTCAACTATGGCTACACCTTC. Looking up the rest from reference TRBV5-5 and TRBJ1-2 gives the full variable domain: DAGVTQSPTHLIKTRGQQVTLRCSPISGHKSVSWYQQVLGQGPQFIFQYYEKEERGRGNFPDRFSARQFPNYSSELNVNALLLGDSALYLCASSFEQVLNYGYTFGSGTRLTVV.

The V call is TRBV27, the J call TRBJ1-1; D gene unclear. CDR3 size: 15 residues. V was trimmed by 0 bases and J by 1 base, leaving 9 bases between them. Germline V gene sequence: CDR1 MNHEY, CDR2 SMNVEV (reference sequence). CDR3 protein: CASSLSPTRNTEAFF. The CDR3 nucleotides are TGTGCCAGCAGTTTATCGCCAACAAGGAACACTGAAGCTTTCTTT.